The count of the clone carrying this T cell receptor beta chain is one. Its target is not known. The sample originates from a study of blood T cells in healthy people across ages. Study-level points and caveats: Across the age range, TCR beta diversity per million T cells fell in a roughly linear way.

The V gene's germline CDR1 is SQVTM and CDR2 ANQGSEA. This CDR3 region has 14 residues. The amount of total RNA extracted per sample was at least 5.5 micrograms. Combining a sample-barcoded 5' primer with a J-beta primer mix, a second PCR ran for roughly 6 to 11 cycles. Each CDR3 protein is one row after TCRdb ran MiXCR on the 5' RACE reads. This table has roughly 1,000,000 distinct CDR3 sequences, approximately 25% appearing once. The same data also contributed to another study, on T cells of mothers and their children. That work contributes: Every mother produced more than 10 million TCR beta CDR3 reads, whereas every child provided about 3 million. Persisting microchimeric T cell clones went undetected.

The TCR originated in a girl aged 2-10 years in good health. Sequenced input: blood. This chain uses TRBV29-1 with TRBJ2-1; tentatively, D is TRBD1 or TRBD2 (7 bases each). The assigned J gene may be wrong: the sequence end matches TRBJ2-5 better. Here the CDR3 DNA reads TGCAGCGTTGGACTAGCTCAGGGGGAGGGGACCCAGTACTTC. The encoded protein is CSVGLAQGEGTQYF.